These 8 T cell receptor beta chains share one sample of origin, sequenced in a study of cytomegalovirus exposure and HLA in healthy donors. It was with 60 Vbeta and 13 Jbeta primers that the PCR ran. Sequenced by immunoSEQ multiplex PCR; TCRdb stores in-frame clones only, minus some. The sample shows some 270,000 clones, about four fifths of them seen only once. Sequencing was performed on PBMCs. The receptors were gathered from a girl aged 2-10 years in good health and CMV-seronegative.

V usage is TRBV9 and J usage is TRBJ2-6; 7 positions agree with TRBD1. CDR1 is SGDLS, CDR2 YYNGEE, per germline. The trim removed 4 bases at V and 0 bases at J, leaving 10 bases unmatched. The CDR3 totals 18 residues. The CDR3 region has the DNA TGTGCCAGCAGCACCCGACAGGGTAGGCGCTCTGGGGCCAACGTCCTGACTTTC. The encoded protein is CASSTRQGRRSGANVLTF.

The J gene is TRBJ2-5, the V gene TRBV19; tentatively, D is TRBD1 (6 bases). The CDR3 is 15 amino acids. The V end lost 2 bases, the J end lost 4 bases, and 14 bases lay between the germline ends. CDR1 LNHDA and CDR2 SQIVND come from the germline V gene (reference sequence). The CDR3 sequence: CASSINPGAGETQYF. The CDR3 nucleotides are TGTGCCAGTAGTATAAATCCAGGGGCTGGAGAGACCCAGTACTTC.

V gene TRBV28 combines with J gene TRBJ1-2; tentative D call: TRBD1 (6 bases). CDR1 is MDHEN and CDR2 is SYDVKM in the germline V gene. This CDR3 spans 13 amino acids. V gave up 5 bases and J gave up 4 bases, with 11 bases separating them. The CDR3 DNA reads as TGTGCCAGCAGTAGGACAGTCGTCTATGGCTACACCTTC. Its protein product is CASSRTVVYGYTF.

The chain carries TRBV7-2 and TRBJ1-2; maybe TRBD1 (6 bases). Trimming stripped 8 bases from V and 3 bases from J, with 22 bases between. The V gene's germline CDR1 is SGHTA and CDR2 FQGNSA. CDR3 length equals 16 residues. The CDR3 nucleotides read TGTGCCAGCCCACTCAACTCAGGGGCCGAAGACTATGGCTACACCTTC. This translates into CASPLNSGAEDYGYTF. Drawing the rest from reference TRBV7-2 and TRBJ1-2, the complete variable domain is GAGVSQSPSNKVTEKGKDVELRCDPISGHTALYWYRQSLGQGLEFLIYFQGNSAPDKSGLPSDRFSAERTGGSVSTLTIQRTQQEDSAVYLCASPLNSGAEDYGYTFGSGTRLTVV.

This chain connects TRBV6-5 to TRBJ2-7; D is undetermined. Germline CDR1 is MNHEY and CDR2 is SVGAGI. The CDR3 is 14 residues long. The germline V and J ends were trimmed by 6 bases and 0 bases, with 12 bases remaining between them. Written as DNA, the CDR3 is TGTGCCAGCAGCATGGAGAGTGACTCCTACGAGCAGTACTTC. It is translated as CASSMESDSYEQYF.

Remarks on this clone: Other DNA sequences within the sample encode an identical CDR3. This CDR3 reads CASSLVLNTEAFF. In nucleotides, the CDR3 is TGTGCCAGCAGCTTAGTCTTGAACACTGAAGCTTTCTTT. The V gene is TRBV7-9, the J gene TRBJ1-1; D remains unclear. This CDR3 has 13 residues. Germline assignment: CDR1 SEHNR and CDR2 FQNEAQ (reference sequence). Trimming took 1 base from V and 0 from J, leaving 3 bases between them.

This chain connects TRBV6-5 to TRBJ2-1; 8 nucleotides agree with TRBD2. Germline trimming cut 5 bases from V and 6 bases from J; bases unmatched to any gene: 9. The CDR3 is 15 residues long. The germline V gene encodes CDR1 MNHEY and CDR2 SVGAGI. CDR3 sequence (DNA): TGTGCCAGCAGTCAGGGATTAGCGGGAACCAATGAGCAGTTCTTC. Translated: CASSQGLAGTNEQFF.

The chain uses TRBV9 and TRBJ1-2, with unresolved D. The CDR3 has 14 residues. Trimming shortened V by 1 base and J by 6 bases, and 13 bases separated the two germline ends. Germline lookup yields CDR1 SGDLS and CDR2 YYNGEE. As DNA, the CDR3 is TGTGCCAGCAGCGTATGGGCCCGGCGACATGGCTACACCTTC. It specifies CASSVWARRHGYTF.